This T cell receptor beta chain was identified in a study of shared clonotypes between healthy human individuals. On this clone: What it binds is unknown.

Cells designated naive CD8 were CD45RO-negative and were positively selected for CCR7, with terminally differentiated effector memory CD45RA+ cells excluded. Broader study findings: In general, naive subsets displayed greater estimated richness than memory subsets did.

Original processing methods: Filtering differed because ImmunoSEQ produced junction-only sequences that carried no quality scores. Here immunoSEQ multiplex PCR was the method, and the copy in TCRdb shows in-frame clones only, minus some. V and J calls and clone size are as listed in that table; D and trimming were resolved from the DNA. Of about 590,000 clones in the sample, 95% to 96% were seen once. The sequencing sample was made of naive CD8+ T cells sorted from blood. This clonotype was obtained from a woman between 25 and 40 years old in good health.

The CDR3 here is CSAWLALSSGANVLTF. CDR3 in DNA: TGCAGCGCATGGCTAGCGCTGAGCTCTGGGGCCAACGTCCTGACTTTC. This chain joins TRBV29-1 and TRBJ2-6, with D maybe TRBD2 (6 bases). Germline V gene data show CDR1 as SQVTM and CDR2 as ANQGSEA. The CDR3 loop spans 16 amino acids. Trimming stripped 7 bases from V and 0 bases from J, with 16 bases between. The variable domain in full, completed from reference TRBV29-1 and TRBJ2-6, reads SAVISQKPSRDICQRGTSLTIQCQVDSQVTMMFWYRQQPGQSLTLIATANQGSEATYESGFVIDKFPISRPNLTFSTLTVSNMSPEDSSIYLCSAWLALSSGANVLTFGAGSRLTVL.